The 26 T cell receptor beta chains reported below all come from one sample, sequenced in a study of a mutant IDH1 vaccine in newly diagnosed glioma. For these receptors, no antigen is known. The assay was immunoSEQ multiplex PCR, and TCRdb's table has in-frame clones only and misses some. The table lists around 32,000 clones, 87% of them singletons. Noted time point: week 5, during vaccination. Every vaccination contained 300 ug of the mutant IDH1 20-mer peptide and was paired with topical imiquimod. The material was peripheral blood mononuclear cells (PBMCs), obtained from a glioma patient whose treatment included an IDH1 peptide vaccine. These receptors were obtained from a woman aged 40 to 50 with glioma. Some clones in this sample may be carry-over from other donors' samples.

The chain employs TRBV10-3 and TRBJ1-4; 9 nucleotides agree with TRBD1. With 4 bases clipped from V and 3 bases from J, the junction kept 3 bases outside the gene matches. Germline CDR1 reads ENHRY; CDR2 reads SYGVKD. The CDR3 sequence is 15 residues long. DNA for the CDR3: TGTGCCATCAGTGGACAGGGGGAGGCTAATGAAAAACTGTTTTTT. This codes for CAISGQGEANEKLFF.

CDR3 coding DNA: TGTGCCAGCAGCTCTCCCCTCACAGATACGCAGTATTTT. Protein sequence: CASSSPLTDTQYF. This chain joins TRBV11-3 and TRBJ2-3; unclear D gene. Germline CDR1 SGHNT, CDR2 YENEEA. The CDR3 is 13 amino acids. Trimming took 4 bases from V and 2 from J, leaving 7 bases between them.

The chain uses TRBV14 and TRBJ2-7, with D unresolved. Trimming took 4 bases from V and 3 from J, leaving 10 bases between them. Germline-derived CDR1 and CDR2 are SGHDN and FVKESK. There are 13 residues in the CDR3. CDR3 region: CASSLGDDYEQYF. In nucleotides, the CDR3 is TGTGCCAGCAGCCTTGGAGATGACTACGAGCAGTACTTC.

CDR3 sequence reads: CASSVSGYEQYF. The CDR3 nucleotides read TGTGCCAGCTCAGTAAGCGGCTACGAGCAGTACTTC. This chain connects TRBV18 to TRBJ2-5; D perhaps matches TRBD2 (5 bases). The J call could be wrong; TRBJ2-7 is a better fit for the DNA end. The CDR3 is 12 amino acids. Per the germline V gene, CDR1 is KGHSH and CDR2 is LQKENI.

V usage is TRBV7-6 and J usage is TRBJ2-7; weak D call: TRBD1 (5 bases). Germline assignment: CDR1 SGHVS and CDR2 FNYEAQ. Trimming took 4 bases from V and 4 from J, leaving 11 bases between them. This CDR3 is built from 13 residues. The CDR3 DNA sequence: TGTGCCAGCAGCTCCGACAGTATGTACGAGCAGTACTTC. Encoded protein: CASSSDSMYEQYF.

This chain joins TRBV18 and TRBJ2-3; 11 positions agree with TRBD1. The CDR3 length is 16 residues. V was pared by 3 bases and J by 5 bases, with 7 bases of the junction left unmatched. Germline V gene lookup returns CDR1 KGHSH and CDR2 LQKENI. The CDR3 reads CASSPQDRGQGDTQYF. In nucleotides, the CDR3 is TGTGCCAGCTCACCTCAGGACAGGGGGCAGGGAGATACGCAGTATTTT.

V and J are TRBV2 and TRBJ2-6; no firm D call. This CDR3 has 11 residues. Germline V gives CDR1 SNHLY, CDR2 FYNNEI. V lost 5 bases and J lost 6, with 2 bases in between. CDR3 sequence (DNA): TGTGCCAGCAGTACGGCCAACGTCCTGACTTTC. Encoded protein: CASSTANVLTF.

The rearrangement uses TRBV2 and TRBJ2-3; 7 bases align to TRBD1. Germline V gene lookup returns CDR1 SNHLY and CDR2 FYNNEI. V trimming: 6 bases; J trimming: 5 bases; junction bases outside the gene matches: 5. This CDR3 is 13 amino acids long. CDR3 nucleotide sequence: TGTGCCAGCAGGACAGGGCTTTTAGATACGCAGTATTTT. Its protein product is CASRTGLLDTQYF.

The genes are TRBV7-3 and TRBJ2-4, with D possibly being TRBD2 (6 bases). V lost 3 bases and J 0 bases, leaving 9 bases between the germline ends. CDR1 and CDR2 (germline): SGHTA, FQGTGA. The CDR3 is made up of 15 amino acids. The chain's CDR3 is CASSFTAGAKNIQYF. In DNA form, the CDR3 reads TGTGCCAGCAGCTTTACAGCGGGAGCCAAAAACATTCAGTACTTC.

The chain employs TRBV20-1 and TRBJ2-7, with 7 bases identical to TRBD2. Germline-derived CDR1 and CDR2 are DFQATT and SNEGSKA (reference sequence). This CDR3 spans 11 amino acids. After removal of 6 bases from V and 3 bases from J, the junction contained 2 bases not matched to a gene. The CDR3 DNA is TGCAGTGCCGGGACTAACTACGAGCAGTACTTC. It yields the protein CSAGTNYEQYF.

The CDR3 region is CASSSGDRGSVPIYF. Here the CDR3 DNA reads TGCGCCAGCAGCTCGGGGGACAGGGGATCGGTCCCCATATATTTT. The chain is built from TRBV5-1 and TRBJ1-3, with 10 bases that match TRBD1. The CDR3 is 15 residues long. Trimming cost V 3 bases and J 11 bases; bases outside gene matches: 11. Looked up from germline, CDR1 is SGHRS and CDR2 is YFSETQ.

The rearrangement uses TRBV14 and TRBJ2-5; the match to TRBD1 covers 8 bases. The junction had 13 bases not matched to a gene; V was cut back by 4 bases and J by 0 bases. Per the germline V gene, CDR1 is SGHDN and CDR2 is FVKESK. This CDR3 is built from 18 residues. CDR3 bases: TGTGCCAGCAGCCTCGGGACAGGCGAGCGTCCGTACCAAGAGACCCAGTACTTC. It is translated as CASSLGTGERPYQETQYF.

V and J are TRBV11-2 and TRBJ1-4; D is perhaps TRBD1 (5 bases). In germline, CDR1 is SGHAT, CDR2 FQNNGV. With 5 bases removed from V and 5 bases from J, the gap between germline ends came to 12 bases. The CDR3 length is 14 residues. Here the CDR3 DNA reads TGTGCCAGCAGCCCCCGGGGGGGGAATGAAAAACTGTTTTTT. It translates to CASSPRGGNEKLFF.

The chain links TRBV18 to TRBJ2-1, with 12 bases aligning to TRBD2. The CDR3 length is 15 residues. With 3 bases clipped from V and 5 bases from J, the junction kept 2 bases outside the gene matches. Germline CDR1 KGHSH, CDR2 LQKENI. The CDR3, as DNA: TGTGCCAGCTCACCCCTAGCGGGAGGGCACAATGAGCAGTTCTTC. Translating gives CASSPLAGGHNEQFF.

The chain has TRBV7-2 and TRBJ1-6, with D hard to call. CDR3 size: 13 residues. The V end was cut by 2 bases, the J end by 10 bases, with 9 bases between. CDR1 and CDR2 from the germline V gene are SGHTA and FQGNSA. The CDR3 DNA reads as TGTGCCAGCAGCTTACAACCCGTCTCACCCCTCCACTTT. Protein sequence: CASSLQPVSPLHF. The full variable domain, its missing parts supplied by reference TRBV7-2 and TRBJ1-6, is GAGVSQSPSNKVTEKGKDVELRCDPISGHTALYWYRQSLGQGLEFLIYFQGNSAPDKSGLPSDRFSAERTGGSVSTLTIQRTQQEDSAVYLCASSLQPVSPLHFGNGTRLTVT.

CDR3 in DNA: TGTGCCAGCAGCCTACTGTCGTCGTCGTTGGCCCTCCACTTT. Protein: CASSLLSSSLALHF. J is TRBJ1-6 and V is TRBV7-2; D remains unclear. Germline V CDR1 and CDR2: SGHTA, FQGNSA. This CDR3 has 14 amino acids. Trimming shortened V by 5 bases and J by 14 bases, and 19 bases separated the two germline ends.

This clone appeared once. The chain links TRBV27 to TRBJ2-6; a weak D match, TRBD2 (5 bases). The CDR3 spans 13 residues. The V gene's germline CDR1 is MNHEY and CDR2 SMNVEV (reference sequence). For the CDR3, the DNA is TGTGCGAGCTCGGGAACGCGGGCCAACGTCCTGACTTTC. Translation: CASSGTRANVLTF.

Written as DNA, the CDR3 is TGTGCCAGCAGCTTAAGCCGGGTCCTGGGGGACTATGGCTACACCTTC. The encoded protein is CASSLSRVLGDYGYTF. The J gene is TRBJ1-2, the V gene TRBV7-9, with a possible D match to TRBD1 (5 bases). The germline CDR1 and CDR2 sequences are SEHNR and FQNEAQ (reference sequence). The V end was cut by 2 bases, the J end by 3 bases, with 16 bases between. The CDR3 length is 16 residues.

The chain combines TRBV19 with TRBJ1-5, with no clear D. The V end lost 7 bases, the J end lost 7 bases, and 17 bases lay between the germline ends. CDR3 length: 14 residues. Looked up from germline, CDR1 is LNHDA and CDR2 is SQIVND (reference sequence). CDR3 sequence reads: CASTNGPNGQPQHF. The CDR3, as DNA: TGTGCCAGTACCAACGGGCCGAATGGGCAGCCCCAGCATTTT.

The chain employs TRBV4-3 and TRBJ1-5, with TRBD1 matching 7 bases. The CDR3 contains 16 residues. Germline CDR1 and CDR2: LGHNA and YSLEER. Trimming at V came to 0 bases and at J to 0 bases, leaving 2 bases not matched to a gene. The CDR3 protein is CASSQDYRGSNQPQHF. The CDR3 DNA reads TGCGCCAGCAGCCAAGATTACAGGGGTAGCAATCAGCCCCAGCATTTT.

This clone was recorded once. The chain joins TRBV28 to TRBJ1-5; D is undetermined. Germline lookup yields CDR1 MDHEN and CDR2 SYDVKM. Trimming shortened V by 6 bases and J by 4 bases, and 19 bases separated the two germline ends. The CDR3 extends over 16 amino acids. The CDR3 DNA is TGTGCCAGCAGGAGAGAAGGAGGACGGTTTAATCAGCCCCAGCATTTT. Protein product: CASRREGGRFNQPQHF.

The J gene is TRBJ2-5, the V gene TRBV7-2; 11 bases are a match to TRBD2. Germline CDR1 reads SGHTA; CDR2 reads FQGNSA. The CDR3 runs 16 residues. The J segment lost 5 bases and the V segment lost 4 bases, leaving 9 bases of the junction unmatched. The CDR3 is CASSSLAGGGQETQYF. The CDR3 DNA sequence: TGTGCCAGCAGCTCTTTAGCGGGAGGGGGGCAGGAGACCCAGTACTTC.

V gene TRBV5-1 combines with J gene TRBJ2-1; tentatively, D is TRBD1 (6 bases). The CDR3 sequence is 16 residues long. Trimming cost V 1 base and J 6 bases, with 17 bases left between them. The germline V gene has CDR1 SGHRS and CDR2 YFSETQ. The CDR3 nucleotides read TGCGCCAGCAGCTTGAGCAGGACACAAGGGGGCAATGAGCAGTTCTTC. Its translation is CASSLSRTQGGNEQFF.

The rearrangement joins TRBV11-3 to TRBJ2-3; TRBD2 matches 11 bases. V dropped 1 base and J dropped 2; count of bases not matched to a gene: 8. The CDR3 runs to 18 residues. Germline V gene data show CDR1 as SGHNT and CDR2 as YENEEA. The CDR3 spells CASSLGAGLAEDTDTQYF. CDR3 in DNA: TGTGCCAGCAGCTTAGGTGCGGGACTAGCGGAGGACACAGATACGCAGTATTTT.

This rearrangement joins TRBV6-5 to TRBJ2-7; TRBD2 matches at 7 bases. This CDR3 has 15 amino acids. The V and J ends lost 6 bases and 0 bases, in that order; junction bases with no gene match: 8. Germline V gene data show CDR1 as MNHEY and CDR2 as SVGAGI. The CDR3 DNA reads TGTGCCAGCAGCCCCGCGGGGGTACCCTCCTACGAGCAGTACTTC. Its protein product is CASSPAGVPSYEQYF.

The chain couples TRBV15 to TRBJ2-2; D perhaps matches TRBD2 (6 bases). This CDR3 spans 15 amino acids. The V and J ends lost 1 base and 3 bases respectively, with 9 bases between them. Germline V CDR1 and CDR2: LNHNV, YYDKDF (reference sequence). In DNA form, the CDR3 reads TGTGCCACCAGCAGAGGGGAGGATGACACCGGGGAGCTGTTTTTT. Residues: CATSRGEDDTGELFF.